The entry that follows covers one T cell receptor beta chain sequence. It has no known antigen specificity. Within one base of it there is no much larger clone, and no base qualities were kept. A MiSeq instrument was used for deep resolution sequencing, which targeted depths ranging from 1 in 1 million up to 1 in 200,000 T cells, with coverage averaging 10x for each clonotype. TCR beta libraries were generated with the immunoSEQ hsTCRB Kit. In the original analysis: Data were analyzed with ImmunoSEQ Data Assistant and ImmunoSEQ Analyzer, with V, D and J genes assigned per IMGT definitions. Clonality was computed as one minus normalized Shannon entropy of productive rearrangement frequencies, ranging from 0 to 1. Only overrepresented clonotypes making up at least 0.05% of each patient's repertoire were included in the public clonotype analysis. Repertoires from some 14 age-matched healthy donors in immuneACCESS were used as clonality controls. As stored in TCRdb, this immuneACCESS dataset retains in-frame rearrangements with V and J assigned. A fraction of the clones does not appear; measured against another copy, unresolved V genes explain less than half of the discrepancy, and the remainder lacks a known reason. D and trimming come from the DNA, and the V and J calls and clone size come from that table. For this sample there are around 14,000 clones; around 48% appear just once. The biggest ten clones account for about 34% of the sample.

For TCR beta library preparation, approximately 2.2 micrograms of genomic DNA were isolated from cryopreserved PBMCs. High-throughput TCR beta sequencing was performed on longitudinal blood samples from CLL patients receiving ibrutinib monotherapy. The patients took part in an open-label, single-center phase 2 trial of ibrutinib monotherapy. The source of the sample is a study of cytotoxic CD8 clonotypes in ibrutinib-treated CLL (dated by TCRdb to 2020 to 2022). Regarding the complete study: The cohort included some 14 treatment-naive and some 10 relapsed/refractory patients; about 18 were IGHV unmutated. Responses were partial in 24 patients and complete in 2; after median about 5.5 years follow-up, around 15 stayed in remission and 12 progressed. The response samples were drawn at a median of roughly twelve months into treatment, with a range of about 6 to 36 months. Samples averaged 255,043 productive templates and 90,000 to 100,000 productive rearrangements. Longitudinal samples were obtainable from 26 of the 86 participants in the trial. Cryopreserved peripheral blood mononuclear cells were obtained before treatment, at response, and at either sustained remission or disease progression. Every sample from remission and from progressive disease was obtained while the patients were still on ibrutinib.

Overall study outcomes, separate from this receptor: Sustained-remission and progressing patients did not have matched sampling times, and lymph node repertoires were not examined. Public clonotypes were rare and either contracted or stayed stable during treatment, and the rise in clonality at ibrutinib response reflected the expansion of private clonotypes. Clonality increased at ibrutinib response, stayed stable in sustained remission, and fell back toward baseline at progression. Baseline clonality was found to be higher than that of age-matched healthy donors and was strongly correlated with circulating CD8+ T-cell counts.

V and J lose 4 bases and 2 bases, and a span of 17 bases separates them. The CDR3 runs 16 residues from the cysteine to the phenylalanine. Only the CDR3 portion is preserved as DNA: 48 bases, with reading frame beginning at the first base. Per the germline V gene, SGHAT is the CDR1 and FQNNGV is the CDR2. The chain joins TRBV11-2 to TRBJ1-1; the D gene cannot be resolved reliably. The specimen was PBMCs, collected at an approximately 22-month disease-progression time point, from a patient treated with ibrutinib. This receptor was taken from a human donor with chronic lymphocytic leukemia. The CDR3 reads as follows: CASSSDVGGGNTEAFF. The DNA sequence reads TGTGCCAGCAGCTCCGACGTGGGCGGAGGAAACACTGAAGCTTTCTTT.